The next 23 T cell receptor beta chains were all read from a single sample in a study of human T cells and chemical hapten exposure. RNA extraction used unfractionated whole blood as the source of total RNA. TCRdb reprocessed the 5' RACE reads via MiXCR and lists one record per CDR3 protein. The sample lists under 150,000 distinct CDR3 sequences; approximately 20% were seen once. The receptors here all came from a human donor in good health.

The rearrangement uses TRBV5-1 and TRBJ1-2, with 12 positions matching TRBD1. The CDR3 runs 18 residues. The germline V gene encodes CDR1 SGHRS and CDR2 YFSETQ. V lost 4 bases to trimming and J lost 1 base; unmatched junction nucleotides: 11. CDR3 residues: CASSAGTGGAEVNYGYTF. As DNA, the CDR3 is TGCGCCAGCAGCGCCGGGACAGGGGGCGCGGAGGTTAACTATGGCTACACCTTC.

This sequence joins TRBV12-5 and TRBJ2-1; TRBD2 matches at 11 bases. Unmatched junction bases numbered 11, after V lost 2 bases and J lost 8 bases. The CDR3 consists of 17 residues. Germline lookup yields CDR1 LGHNT and CDR2 FRNRAP. CDR3 region: CASGLWTSGQARYEQFF. Here the CDR3 DNA reads TGTGCTAGTGGTTTGTGGACTAGCGGGCAGGCCCGCTATGAGCAGTTCTTC.

V gene TRBV7-6 combines with J gene TRBJ2-7, with 12 bases matching TRBD1. Trimming removed 2 bases from V and 4 bases from J; junction bases left unmatched: 6. CDR3 length: 16 amino acids. The germline gives CDR1 SGHVS, CDR2 FNYEAQ. This chain's CDR3 is CASSLKPGQGAYEQYF. As DNA, the CDR3 is TGTGCCAGCAGCTTAAAACCGGGACAGGGGGCGTACGAGCAGTACTTC.

This clonotype was counted a few times. V and J are TRBV30 and TRBJ1-2; D unresolved. This CDR3 has 14 residues. Germline loops: CDR1 GTSNPN, CDR2 SVGIG (reference sequence). Deletions cut 0 bases from V and 4 bases from J, with 12 bases between. The chain's CDR3 is CAWSVRGPGYGYTF. In nucleotides, the CDR3 is TGTGCCTGGAGTGTACGGGGTCCTGGCTATGGCTACACCTTC. Variable domain in full (rest from reference TRBV30 and TRBJ1-2): SQTIHQWPATLVQPVGSPLSLECTVEGTSNPNLYWYRQAAGRGLQLLFYSVGIGQISSEVPQNLSASRPQDRQFILSSKKLLLSDSGFYLCAWSVRGPGYGYTFGSGTRLTVV.

This chain links TRBV29-1 with TRBJ2-7; D is ambiguous. The V end was cut by 2 bases, the J end by 2 bases, with 4 bases between. CDR1 and CDR2 (germline): SQVTM, ANQGSEA. The CDR3 length is 11 residues. The CDR3 region has the DNA TGCAGCGTTGAATATGCCTACGAGCAGTACTTC. Its translation: CSVEYAYEQYF.

This clonotype was observed a handful of times. V usage is TRBV13 and J usage is TRBJ1-4; D is unresolved. CDR3 length equals 17 residues. The V end lost 0 bases, the J end lost 5 bases, and 16 bases lay between the germline ends. Germline V gene sequence: CDR1 PRHDT, CDR2 FYEKMQ (reference sequence). CDR3 protein: CASSLGRYTDLNEKLFF. As DNA, the CDR3 is TGTGCCAGCAGCTTAGGCCGGTACACCGACTTGAATGAAAAACTGTTTTTT. The variable domain in full, completed from reference TRBV13 and TRBJ1-4, reads AAGVIQSPRHLIKEKRETATLKCYPIPRHDTVYWYQQGPGQDPQFLISFYEKMQSDKGSIPDRFSAQQFSDYHSELNMSSLELGDSALYFCASSLGRYTDLNEKLFFGSGTQLSVL.

The chain employs TRBV20-1 and TRBJ2-5; perhaps TRBD1 as D (6 bases). Trimming cost V 5 bases and J 7 bases, with 20 bases left between them. Germline CDR1 reads DFQATT; CDR2 reads SNEGSKA (reference sequence). CDR3 length equals 14 residues. CDR3 region: CSAVVDSFGGTQYF. The CDR3 coding sequence is TGCAGTGCTGTAGTGGACAGCTTCGGTGGGACCCAGTACTTC.

A few counts support this clonotype. This sequence joins TRBV3-1 and TRBJ2-1; the match to TRBD2 covers 8 bases. Germline V lookup: CDR1 LGHDT, CDR2 YNNKEL (reference sequence). The CDR3 covers 13 residues. Trimming at V came to 6 bases and at J to 4 bases, leaving 2 bases not matched to a gene. CDR3 region: CASRLAAYNEQFF. The CDR3 nucleotides are TGTGCCAGCAGACTAGCGGCGTACAATGAGCAGTTCTTC.

This clonotype has a count of ten or more. The J gene is TRBJ1-2, the V gene TRBV14; weak D call: TRBD1 (5 bases). The CDR3 spans 18 residues. Trimming left V 3 bases short and J 2 bases short, with 22 bases between. CDR1 and CDR2 from the germline V gene are SGHDN and FVKESK. The CDR3 bases are TGTGCCAGCAGCCATGCAGGGTGGGGGAATCGCCTCAACTATGGCTACACCTTC. It encodes CASSHAGWGNRLNYGYTF.

V gene TRBV9 combines with J gene TRBJ2-3; TRBD2 aligns across 8 bases. V dropped 0 bases and J dropped 6; count of bases not matched to a gene: 3. CDR3 length: 14 residues. CDR1 and CDR2 (germline): SGDLS, YYNGEE. The CDR3 reads CASSVVGGRDTQYF. CDR3 nucleotides: TGTGCCAGCAGCGTAGTGGGCGGGAGGGATACGCAGTATTTT.

Only a few counts were recorded for this clonotype. This chain links TRBV12-3 or TRBV12-4 with TRBJ2-7; weak D call: TRBD2 (6 bases). The CDR3 has 16 amino acids. With 5 bases removed from V and 5 bases from J, the gap between germline ends came to 22 bases. CDR3: CASSEPRAGIFDEQYF. The CDR3 DNA sequence: TGTGCCAGCAGTGAACCACGGGCGGGGATCTTTGACGAGCAGTACTTC.

The sample holds one count of this clonotype. This chain joins TRBV2 and TRBJ1-2, with 7 bases fitting TRBD1. The J segment lost 0 bases and the V segment lost 7 bases, leaving 5 bases of the junction unmatched. This CDR3 has 14 amino acids. The germline V gene encodes CDR1 SNHLY and CDR2 FYNNEI. CDR3 loop: CASIRDRTNYGYTF. The CDR3 DNA reads TGTGCCAGCATTCGGGACAGAACTAACTATGGCTACACCTTC.

The chain is built from TRBV5-4 and TRBJ2-1; perhaps TRBD2 as D (5 bases). This CDR3 spans 14 amino acids. CDR1 SGHNT and CDR2 YYREEE come from the germline V gene (reference sequence). The ends were cut back, 0 bases at V and 10 bases at J, with 14 bases in the middle. The DNA for the CDR3 is TGTGCCAGCAGCTTGGGCGGGTCTCGGAGGGAGCAGTTCTTC. Its translation is CASSLGGSRREQFF.

This rearrangement joins TRBV11-2 to TRBJ1-1; 7 bases are a match to TRBD1. The CDR3 has 14 residues. Germline CDR1 SGHAT, CDR2 FQNNGV. Germline trimming cut 8 bases from V and 1 base from J; bases unmatched to any gene: 7. DNA for the CDR3: TGTGCCAGCCGCTACAGGGGAGGGAACACTGAAGCTTTCTTT. This gives the protein CASRYRGGNTEAFF.

This clonotype has more than one count but fewer than ten. The chain links TRBV21-1 to TRBJ2-3. TRBV21-1 is a documented pseudogene. The CDR3 loop spans 11 amino acids. CDR3 coding DNA: TGTGCCAGCCCACGGACAGATACGCAGTATTTT. Its protein product is CASPRTDTQYF.

This clonotype was detected only a few times. The chain recombines TRBV28 with TRBJ1-1; a weak D match, TRBD1 (5 bases). The germline V gene has CDR1 MDHEN and CDR2 SYDVKM. The CDR3 length is 11 residues. Trimming shortened V by 8 bases and J by 1 base, and 5 bases separated the two germline ends. The CDR3 protein is CASGQNTEAFF. The CDR3 nucleotides are TGTGCCAGCGGACAGAACACTGAAGCTTTCTTT. Supplemented by reference TRBV28 and TRBJ1-1, the full variable domain reads DVKVTQSSRYLVKRTGEKVFLECVQDMDHENMFWYRQDPGLGLRLIYFSYDVKMKEKGDIPEGYSVSREKKERFSLILESASTNQTSMYLCASGQNTEAFFGQGTRLTVV.

The rearrangement links TRBV24-1 to TRBJ2-7, with TRBD1 matching over 9 bases. Germline loops: CDR1 KGHDR, CDR2 SFDVKD. The CDR3 is 15 amino acids. V shed 3 bases and J 6 bases; nucleotides not matched to a gene: 8. DNA of the CDR3: TGTGCCACCAGTGATCCTGGGACAGGGAGTGGCGAGCAGTACTTC. Residues: CATSDPGTGSGEQYF.

As regards this clonotype: One end of the junction does not line up with germline, which may come from a read error. The gene calls are TRBV11-2 and TRBJ1-1; no reliable D call. The CDR3 extends over 15 amino acids. CDR1 and CDR2 from the germline V gene are SGHAT and FQNNGV. For the CDR3, the DNA is TGTGCCAGCAGCTTAGCGTTCTCCCGGAACACTGAAGCTCTCTTT. This sequence encodes CASSLAFSRNTEALF.

In this sample, this clonotype turned up a few times. The rearrangement uses TRBV20-1 and TRBJ1-3; tentatively, D is TRBD1 (6 bases). The CDR3 has 15 amino acids. CDR1 DFQATT and CDR2 SNEGSKA come from the germline V gene (reference sequence). V was cut by 0 bases and J by 2 bases, with 11 bases left in between. CDR3 coding DNA: TGCAGTGCTAGAGAGAGGGGGACTACTGGAAACACCATATATTTT. It encodes CSARERGTTGNTIYF.

This clonotype was detected a few times. The V call is TRBV25-1, the J call TRBJ1-1, with D perhaps matching TRBD1 (5 bases). The germline V gene encodes CDR1 MGHDK and CDR2 SYGVNS. The CDR3 consists of 18 residues. V was clipped by 1 base and J by 7 bases, with 25 bases between them. The CDR3 coding sequence is TGTGCCAGCAGTGAATCTCTGGAGGGAGGGGCCGGAGGAGGTGAAGCTTTCTTT. Translating gives CASSESLEGGAGGGEAFF.

The CDR3 spells CASMGAQETQYF. CDR3 bases: TGTGCCAGCATGGGAGCGCAAGAGACCCAGTACTTC. The chain links TRBV28 to TRBJ2-5, with D possibly TRBD2 on 5 matching bases. In germline, CDR1 is MDHEN, CDR2 SYDVKM. The length of the CDR3 is 12 residues. V was cut by 7 bases and J by 2 bases, with 8 bases left in between.

This clonotype was seen only a few times. This chain links TRBV28 with TRBJ2-2; D is uncertain. Germline CDR1 MDHEN, CDR2 SYDVKM. V dropped 7 bases and J dropped 1 base, with 4 bases sitting between them. The CDR3 length is 12 residues. CDR3: CASTLNTGELFF. CDR3 bases: TGTGCCAGCACCCTGAACACCGGGGAGCTGTTTTTT.

A few counts support this clonotype. This chain uses TRBV7-6 with TRBJ2-3; the D gene is possibly TRBD2 (8 bases). CDR1 is SGHVS, CDR2 FNYEAQ, per germline. Trimming removed 4 bases at V and 0 bases at J, with 26 bases between. The CDR3 has 20 amino acids. The CDR3 loop is CASSSLEGASGLASTDTQYF. The CDR3 nucleotides read TGTGCCAGCAGCTCCCTTGAGGGGGCTAGCGGGCTTGCTAGCACAGATACGCAGTATTTT.